The 9 T cell receptor beta chains presented below share a single source sample, sequenced in a study of cytomegalovirus exposure and HLA in healthy donors. 60 Vbeta and 13 Jbeta primers were used in PCR. Only in-frame clones appear in the TCRdb table, and some are missing; sequencing was by immunoSEQ multiplex PCR. The table lists around 200,000 clones, about 80% of them singletons. Sequencing used PBMCs. These receptors came from a woman in her forties or fifties in good health and CMV-seropositive.

The CDR3 DNA sequence: TGTGCCAGCAGCCAGCCGGGACAGGGGGGCACTAACTATGGCTACACCTTC. It encodes CASSQPGQGGTNYGYTF. V usage is TRBV4-2 and J usage is TRBJ1-2; TRBD1 agrees at 11 bases. The V gene end was trimmed by 3 bases and the J gene end by 0 bases; junction bases not matched to a gene: 6. Germline values: CDR1 LGHNA, CDR2 YNFKEQ. This CDR3 comprises 17 residues.

This chain joins TRBV11-2 and TRBJ1-1; maybe TRBD1 (5 bases). The germline gives CDR1 SGHAT, CDR2 FQNNGV. This CDR3 comprises 16 residues. V was trimmed by 3 bases and J by 3 bases, leaving 17 bases between them. The CDR3 sequence: CASSLGTGKWDTEAFF. The DNA of the CDR3 is TGTGCCAGCAGCTTGGGTACAGGAAAGTGGGACACTGAAGCTTTCTTT.

The chain couples TRBV6-1 to TRBJ1-3; no firm D call. V was pared by 6 bases and J by 0 bases, with 6 bases between. This CDR3 is 13 amino acids long. CDR1 is MNHNS, CDR2 SASEGT, per germline. The CDR3 bases are TGTGCCAGCAGGGGCCACTCTGGAAACACCATATATTTT. Its translation is CASRGHSGNTIYF.

V is TRBV27 and J is TRBJ2-1, with 7 bases lining up with TRBD1. This CDR3 is built from 13 residues. The trim removed 3 bases at V and 16 bases at J, leaving 12 bases unmatched. Germline values: CDR1 MNHEY, CDR2 SMNVEV (reference sequence). Written as DNA, the CDR3 is TGTGCCAGCAGTTTTGATTGGACAGGTCGTAAATTCTTC. This gives the protein CASSFDWTGRKFF.

As regards this clone: Other DNA sequences in this sample translate to the same CDR3. The chain has TRBV11-2 and TRBJ2-7; a possible D gene is TRBD1 (6 bases). The CDR3 extends over 13 amino acids. Germline V gives CDR1 SGHAT, CDR2 FQNNGV. Between the trimmed V and J ends, which lost 4 bases and 3 bases, there was a span of 10 bases. The CDR3 DNA is TGTGCCAGCAGCTCTGGACAGAACTACGAGCAGTACTTC. This sequence encodes CASSSGQNYEQYF.

In the case of this clone: One end of the junction does not line up with germline, which may come from a read error. The chain employs TRBV7-7 and TRBJ2-3; 10 bases are shared with TRBD1. Germline V lookup: CDR1 SSHAT, CDR2 FNYEAQ (reference sequence). The CDR3 is 16 amino acids. CDR3 sequence reads: CASSLGPGTGADTQYF. The CDR3, as DNA: TGTGCTAGCAGCCTTGGCCCCGGGACAGGGGCAGATACGCAGTATTTT.

The sample holds one count of this clone. The V and J genes are TRBV7-3 and TRBJ2-1; possibly TRBD2 for D (6 bases). V was clipped by 4 bases and J by 6 bases, with 13 bases between them. This CDR3 is built from 14 residues. From germline, CDR1 is SGHTA and CDR2 FQGTGA. For the CDR3, the DNA is TGTGCCAGCAGCTCCGCCGCGGGGAGCAATGAGCAGTTCTTC. Translation gives CASSSAAGSNEQFF.

The CDR3 loop reads CASSLPGTTAYNEQFF. The CDR3 DNA reads as TGTGCCAGCAGTTTACCAGGGACAACCGCCTACAATGAGCAGTTCTTC. This rearrangement joins TRBV28 to TRBJ2-1; possible D gene TRBD1, 6 bases. CDR3 length: 16 residues. Trimming took 2 bases from V and 2 from J, leaving 13 bases between them. CDR1 is MDHEN, CDR2 SYDVKM, per germline.

The gene calls are TRBV2 and TRBJ1-2, with D possibly matching TRBD1 (6 bases). V was pared by 7 bases and J by 3 bases, with 18 bases between. Germline V gives CDR1 SNHLY, CDR2 FYNNEI. This CDR3 spans 15 amino acids. CDR3 bases: TGTGCCAGCACCACTGAGGGGGGGACTGACTATGGCTACACCTTC. This codes for CASTTEGGTDYGYTF.